These 12 T cell receptor beta chains were all obtained from the same sample, sequenced in a study of shared clonotypes between healthy human individuals. Profiled with immunoSEQ multiplex PCR; TCRdb holds only in-frame clones, not every one. Among 2 million to 2.5 million clones, 95% were seen once, and the ten largest hold 0.1% to 0.15%. Sequencing was performed on naive CD4+ T cells sorted from blood. Subset given: CD45RA+ positively selected. All receptors derive from a man aged 18-30 years in good health.

In this sample, this clone turned up once. The chain combines TRBV18 with TRBJ1-1; D possibly corresponds to TRBD1 (6 bases). The V end was cut by 3 bases, the J end by 3 bases, with 11 bases between. This CDR3 is 14 amino acids long. CDR1 KGHSH and CDR2 LQKENI come from the germline V gene. The CDR3 reads CASSPLGGDTEAFF. The DNA for the CDR3 is TGTGCCAGCTCACCGCTAGGGGGTGACACTGAAGCTTTCTTT.

The DNA of the CDR3 is TGTGCCAGCAGCTTTCTGGCTAGCGGGGGGGGCACAGATACGCAGTATTTT. It translates to CASSFLASGGGTDTQYF. The chain uses TRBV5-4 and TRBJ2-3; 12 nucleotides align to TRBD2. The V segment lost 2 bases and the J segment 1 base; nucleotides outside the gene matches: 5. Germline V gene sequence: CDR1 SGHNT, CDR2 YYREEE (reference sequence). The CDR3 is 17 residues long.

The V gene is TRBV28, the J gene TRBJ1-1; the D is unclear. Trimming took off 7 bases at V and 5 bases at J, with 14 bases between the two ends. CDR1 is MDHEN and CDR2 is SYDVKM in the germline V gene. This CDR3 contains 13 residues. The CDR3 sequence is CASITQTGTEAFF. In DNA, the CDR3 is TGTGCCAGCATAACACAGACCGGGACTGAAGCTTTCTTT. Full variable domain (outside the CDR3, taken from reference TRBV28 and TRBJ1-1): DVKVTQSSRYLVKRTGEKVFLECVQDMDHENMFWYRQDPGLGLRLIYFSYDVKMKEKGDIPEGYSVSREKKERFSLILESASTNQTSMYLCASITQTGTEAFFGQGTRLTVV.

This clone came up once. Other DNA sequences in the sample encode the same CDR3. This chain joins TRBV5-1 and TRBJ2-5; a possible D gene is TRBD1 (6 bases). The CDR3 covers 13 residues. Deletions cut 1 base from V and 5 bases from J, with 9 bases between. From germline, CDR1 is SGHRS and CDR2 YFSETQ. The CDR3: CASSLTGSETQYF. For the CDR3, the DNA is TGCGCCAGCAGCTTGACAGGGTCTGAGACCCAGTACTTC.

The V gene is TRBV19, the J gene TRBJ2-1; 10 positions agree with TRBD1. V shed 3 bases, J shed 7 bases, and the junction held 6 bases outside the gene matches. CDR1 LNHDA and CDR2 SQIVND come from the germline V gene (reference sequence). CDR3 length equals 15 residues. CDR3 residues: CASSIWDRGSNEQFF. CDR3 DNA: TGTGCCAGTAGTATTTGGGACAGGGGCTCGAATGAGCAGTTCTTC.

CDR3 protein: CASSRPFRDTATNTEAFF. The CDR3 bases are TGTGCCAGCAGCCGACCGTTCCGGGACACGGCTACGAACACTGAAGCTTTCTTT. The genes are TRBV7-2 and TRBJ1-1; maybe TRBD1 (6 bases). V was pared by 5 bases and J by 1 base, with 23 bases between. The germline V gene encodes CDR1 SGHTA and CDR2 FQGNSA. CDR3 length: 18 amino acids.

This clone was recorded only once. The identical CDR3 is also encoded by other nucleotide sequences in the sample. The chain recombines TRBV4-3 with TRBJ1-6, with D tentatively TRBD1 (6 bases). Per the germline V gene, CDR1 is LGHNA and CDR2 is YSLEER. The germline V and J ends were trimmed by 1 base and 0 bases, with 10 bases remaining between them. This CDR3 spans 17 amino acids. The CDR3 sequence is CASSQGQGSSYNSPLHF. In DNA, the CDR3 is TGCGCCAGCAGCCAAGGGCAGGGGAGCTCCTATAATTCACCCCTCCACTTT.

This chain uses TRBV6-5 with TRBJ2-3, with D possibly TRBD2 on 5 matching bases. Germline lookup yields CDR1 MNHEY and CDR2 SVGAGI. Trimming took 2 bases from V and 0 from J, leaving 9 bases between them. The CDR3 is 15 amino acids. The CDR3 DNA reads TGTGCCAGCAGTTACCGGGATGGGAGCACAGATACGCAGTATTTT. This translates into CASSYRDGSTDTQYF.

J is TRBJ1-5 and V is TRBV6-1, with D maybe TRBD1 (6 bases). Trimming cost V 5 bases and J 2 bases, with 13 bases left between them. Germline V gene data show CDR1 as MNHNS and CDR2 as SASEGT. The CDR3 contains 15 residues. The chain's CDR3 is CASSRAGAGNQPQHF. The DNA for the CDR3 is TGTGCCAGCAGTCGGGCGGGGGCAGGCAATCAGCCCCAGCATTTT.

This rearrangement joins TRBV7-9 to TRBJ2-7; D possibly matches TRBD1 or TRBD2 (5 bases each). Trimming removed 7 bases at V and 2 bases at J, with 18 bases between. CDR3 length: 15 residues. Germline V gene lookup returns CDR1 SEHNR and CDR2 FQNEAQ (reference sequence). CDR3 in amino acids: CASTQGGTGPYEQYF. CDR3 bases: TGTGCCAGCACCCAAGGTGGGACGGGACCCTACGAGCAGTACTTC.

This clone was seen just once. The rearrangement links TRBV4-1 to TRBJ1-2; the D gene is possibly TRBD1 (5 bases). V dropped 0 bases and J dropped 3 bases, with 11 bases sitting between them. CDR1 is MGHRA, CDR2 YSYEKL, per germline. The length of the CDR3 is 15 residues. CDR3 in DNA: TGCGCCAGCAGCCAAGATTCATTGGGGGACTATGGCTACACCTTC. This encodes CASSQDSLGDYGYTF.

The gene calls are TRBV6-5 and TRBJ2-7; 9 nucleotides align to TRBD2. Germline loops: CDR1 MNHEY, CDR2 SVGAGI. The ends lost 5 bases at V and 3 bases at J; junction bases unmatched: 5. The CDR3 runs to 14 residues. CDR3 amino acids: CASSETTSGYEQYF. CDR3 bases: TGTGCCAGCAGTGAGACGACTAGCGGCTACGAGCAGTACTTC.